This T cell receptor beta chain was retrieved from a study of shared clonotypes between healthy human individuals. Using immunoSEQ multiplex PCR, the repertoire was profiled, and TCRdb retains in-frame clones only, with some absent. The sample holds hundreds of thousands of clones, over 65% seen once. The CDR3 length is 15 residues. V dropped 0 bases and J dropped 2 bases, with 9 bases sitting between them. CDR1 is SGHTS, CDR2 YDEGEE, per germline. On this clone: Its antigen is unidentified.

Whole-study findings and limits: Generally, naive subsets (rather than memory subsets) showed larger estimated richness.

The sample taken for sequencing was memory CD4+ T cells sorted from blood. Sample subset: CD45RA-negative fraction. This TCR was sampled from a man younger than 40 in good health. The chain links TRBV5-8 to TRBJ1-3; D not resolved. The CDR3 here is CASSLAGIPGNTIYF. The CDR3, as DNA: TGTGCCAGCAGCTTGGCGGGGATACCTGGAAACACCATATATTTT.